This T cell receptor beta chain comes out of a study of cytomegalovirus exposure and HLA in healthy donors. In its sample, this clone was seen a few times. It was with 60 Vbeta and 13 Jbeta primers that the PCR ran. Libraries were prepared by immunoSEQ multiplex PCR; TCRdb keeps only in-frame clonotypes and omits some of them. The sample carries 85,000 to 100,000 clones, about 77% recorded once. Trimming removed 0 bases at V and 0 bases at J, with 5 bases between. This CDR3 has 15 residues. Germline lookup yields CDR1 MRHNA and CDR2 SNTAGT. The chain employs TRBV6-4 and TRBJ2-2; tentatively, D is TRBD1 (5 bases). Sequencing was done on a sample of PBMCs. The receptor's source is a woman aged 40 to 55 in good health and CMV-seronegative. CDR3 sequence (DNA): TGTGCCAGCAGTGACTCAGGGGCGAACACCGGGGAGCTGTTTTTT. Protein sequence: CASSDSGANTGELFF.